A single sample gave rise to the 26 T cell receptor beta chains below, sequenced in a study of T-cell reconstitution after alpha-beta-depleted transplantation in children. Preparation of the TCRbeta library used unique molecular identifiers. Each CDR3 protein gets one entry after TCRdb re-called the PCR reads with MiXCR. The sample has 450,000 to 600,000 distinct CDR3 sequences; 15% to 20% are singletons. The material sequenced was PBMCs from the stem cell graft donor, taken from the stem cell graft. All receptors derive from a human donor who donated a stem cell graft to a child with acute lymphoblastic leukemia.

This clonotype was seen a few times. This chain joins TRBV5-1 and TRBJ2-7, with TRBD2 matching over 7 bases. The CDR3 extends over 16 amino acids. Germline V gene sequence: CDR1 SGHRS, CDR2 YFSETQ. V trimming: 4 bases; J trimming: 0 bases; junction bases outside the gene matches: 10. DNA for the CDR3: TGCGCCAGCAGCCCCCTTGGGACTAAGAGCTCCTACGAGCAGTACTTC. Its protein product is CASSPLGTKSSYEQYF.

V is TRBV14 and J is TRBJ2-7; D is unclear. The CDR3 has 13 amino acids. Germline loops: CDR1 SGHDN, CDR2 FVKESK. The germline V and J ends were trimmed by 4 bases and 2 bases, with 9 bases remaining between them. The CDR3 here is CASSLYMAYEQYF. The CDR3 nucleotides are TGTGCCAGCAGCCTTTACATGGCCTACGAGCAGTACTTC.

This chain links TRBV10-3 with TRBJ2-4, with 7 bases lining up with TRBD2. This CDR3 contains 17 residues. CDR1 is ENHRY, CDR2 SYGVKD, per germline. V dropped 0 bases and J dropped 0; count of bases not matched to a gene: 5. CDR3 DNA: TGTGCCATCAGTGAGTCGACGGGGGGTATAGCCAAAAACATTCAGTACTTC. It translates to CAISESTGGIAKNIQYF.

This clonotype turned up a few times. The rearrangement uses TRBV13 and TRBJ2-3; D not resolved. Looked up from germline, CDR1 is PRHDT and CDR2 is FYEKMQ (reference sequence). CDR3 length equals 17 residues. V was cut by 3 bases and J by 0 bases, with 16 bases left in between. CDR3 coding DNA: TGTGCCAGCAGCTTCGGACCACCGCGGATCAGCACAGATACGCAGTATTTT. This translates into CASSFGPPRISTDTQYF.

This clonotype was detected a few times. The J gene is TRBJ1-5, the V gene TRBV6-1, with 10 bases lining up with TRBD1. V lost 5 bases, J lost 5 bases, and 12 bases stayed unmatched. The CDR3 runs 17 residues. From germline, CDR1 is MNHNS and CDR2 SASEGT. CDR3 sequence reads: CASSLSSGTGEDQPQHF. CDR3 bases: TGTGCCAGCAGTCTATCCTCCGGGACAGGGGAGGATCAGCCCCAGCATTTT.

This clonotype was seen repeatedly, ten times or more. This chain uses TRBV6-4 with TRBJ2-2; perhaps TRBD1 as D (5 bases). V was trimmed by 3 bases and J by 5 bases, leaving 7 bases between them. CDR3 length: 13 amino acids. Germline CDR1 and CDR2: MRHNA and SNTAGT. Here the CDR3 DNA reads TGTGCCAGCAGTGAACAGGAAACCGGGGAGCTGTTTTTT. Amino acids: CASSEQETGELFF.

On this clonotype itself: This clone may be a read error of a much larger clone one base away. The V gene is TRBV5-1, the J gene TRBJ2-7; the D gene is possibly TRBD1 (6 bases). The ends were cut back, 0 bases at V and 2 bases at J, with 9 bases in the middle. The CDR3 contains 14 residues. Germline V CDR1 and CDR2: SGHRS, YFSETQ. The CDR3, as DNA: TGCGCCAGCAGCTTGGTCGGACAGCCCTACGAGCAGTACTTC. Protein product: CASSLVGQPYEQYF.

The chain joins TRBV5-1 to TRBJ2-1; 10 nucleotides line up with TRBD2. V lost 2 bases, J lost 7 bases, and 6 bases stayed unmatched. The CDR3 is made up of 15 amino acids. Germline loops: CDR1 SGHRS, CDR2 YFSETQ. Written as DNA, the CDR3 is TGCGCCAGCAGCTTACCGGGACTAGCGATGAATGAGCAGTTCTTC. It codes for CASSLPGLAMNEQFF.

The sample holds a few counts of this clonotype. The chain is built from TRBV5-1 and TRBJ2-7, with TRBD2 identical over 11 bases. With 4 bases clipped from V and 4 bases from J, the junction kept 7 bases outside the gene matches. Germline V gene data show CDR1 as SGHRS and CDR2 as YFSETQ. The CDR3 has 15 residues. Here the CDR3 DNA reads TGCGCCAGCAGCGCTCTAGCGGGAGGCCAGTACGAGCAGTACTTC. Its protein product is CASSALAGGQYEQYF.

The J gene is TRBJ1-4, the V gene TRBV12-3 or TRBV12-4; D is ambiguous. Trimming took 5 bases from V and 8 from J, leaving 15 bases between them. The CDR3 length is 14 residues. This CDR3 is CASSPSGLREKLFF. The CDR3, as DNA: TGTGCCAGCAGTCCTTCCGGGCTAAGGGAAAAACTGTTTTTT.

This clonotype was counted between two and nine times. The rearrangement uses TRBV4-1 and TRBJ2-7; 7 bases map to TRBD1. Trimming cost V 6 bases and J 0 bases; bases outside gene matches: 11. The CDR3 loop spans 16 amino acids. CDR1 is MGHRA, CDR2 YSYEKL, per germline. The CDR3 DNA sequence: TGCGCCAGCAGACCGGGACAGCCGTTGAGCTCCTACGAGCAGTACTTC. This encodes CASRPGQPLSSYEQYF.

The sample holds a few counts of this clonotype. The DNA for the CDR3 is TGCGCCAGCAGTGAGTGGAACAATGAGCAGTTCTTC. Translation: CASSEWNNEQFF. The rearrangement joins TRBV10-2 to TRBJ2-1; D not certain. CDR3 length: 12 amino acids. Germline V CDR1 and CDR2: WSHSY, SAAADI. Trimming removed 1 base from V and 5 bases from J, with 3 bases in between.

This clonotype was counted only a few times. The J gene is TRBJ1-6, the V gene TRBV4-1; unclear D gene. Trimming left V 3 bases short and J 5 bases short, with 8 bases between. Germline V CDR1 and CDR2: MGHRA, YSYEKL. This CDR3 has 14 amino acids. The CDR3, as DNA: TGCGCCAGCAGCCACAAGGGCAATAATTCACCCCTCCACTTT. This encodes CASSHKGNNSPLHF.

This clonotype was picked up a small number of times. The CDR3 loop is CASSPRGVNTGELFF. For the CDR3, the DNA is TGTGCCAGCAGCCCGAGGGGGGTGAACACCGGGGAGCTGTTTTTT. V usage is TRBV11-2 and J usage is TRBJ2-2; D may match TRBD1 or TRBD2 (6 bases each). This CDR3 comprises 15 residues. Trimming left V 5 bases short and J 1 base short, with 11 bases between. Germline values: CDR1 SGHAT, CDR2 FQNNGV.

The chain is built from TRBV7-9 and TRBJ2-3; unclear D gene. The CDR3 has 14 residues. Germline V CDR1 and CDR2: SEHNR, FQNEAQ (reference sequence). V was shortened by 1 base and J by 3 bases, with 8 bases between the two germline ends. The DNA of the CDR3 is TGTGCCAGCAGCTTAGTTTTAGCAACAGATACGCAGTATTTT. Translated, it gives CASSLVLATDTQYF.

The gene calls are TRBV4-2 and TRBJ1-4; 7 nucleotides agree with TRBD1. Germline V gene sequence: CDR1 LGHNA, CDR2 YNFKEQ. The CDR3 length is 13 residues. Losses at the gene ends were 0 bases for V and 10 bases for J; bases not matched to a gene: 2. The CDR3 DNA is TGTGCCAGCAGCCAAGAACAGGGGACAAAACTGTTTTTT. Translation: CASSQEQGTKLFF.

A few counts support this clonotype. CDR3 sequence (DNA): TGTGCCAGCAGTACCACAGAGACTGGGGCCAACGTCCTGACTTTC. Translating gives CASSTTETGANVLTF. J is TRBJ2-6 and V is TRBV7-9; no reliable D call. V lost 6 bases and J lost 2, with 11 bases in between. The length of the CDR3 is 15 residues. Germline CDR1 reads SEHNR; CDR2 reads FQNEAQ (reference sequence).

The chain has TRBV5-1 and TRBJ2-3; weak D call: TRBD2 (6 bases). Germline V lookup: CDR1 SGHRS, CDR2 YFSETQ. The CDR3 sequence is 12 residues long. Trimming shortened V by 8 bases and J by 0 bases, and 7 bases separated the two germline ends. The CDR3 reads CARGGSTDTQYF. Written as DNA, the CDR3 is TGCGCCAGGGGAGGTAGCACAGATACGCAGTATTTT.

This clonotype was detected ten times or more. The chain is built from TRBV5-1 and TRBJ2-3; D gene ambiguous. Trimming cost V 5 bases and J 6 bases, with 10 bases left between them. This CDR3 contains 12 residues. From germline, CDR1 is SGHRS and CDR2 YFSETQ. The CDR3 spells CASRILQDTQYF. The CDR3, as DNA: TGCGCCAGCAGAATCCTTCAGGATACGCAGTATTTT.

This clonotype was seen a handful of times. The chain recombines TRBV5-1 with TRBJ1-1; no definite D call. The CDR3 runs to 15 residues. V was pared by 1 base and J by 1 base, with 11 bases between. Germline CDR1 SGHRS, CDR2 YFSETQ. The CDR3 sequence: CASSLLAARNTEAFF. CDR3 DNA sequence: TGCGCCAGCAGCTTGTTGGCCGCAAGGAACACTGAAGCTTTCTTT.

The chain uses TRBV7-6 and TRBJ2-2; TRBD2 agrees at 13 bases. CDR1 and CDR2 (germline): SGHVS, FNYEAQ. J lost 5 bases, V lost 2 bases, and 8 bases had no gene match. There are 18 residues in the CDR3. The CDR3 protein is CASSLSRTSGSGTGELFF. The CDR3 DNA sequence: TGTGCCAGCAGCTTATCAAGGACTAGCGGGAGTGGTACCGGGGAGCTGTTTTTT.

The V call is TRBV3-1, the J call TRBJ2-1; perhaps TRBD2 as D (6 bases). The germline V gene has CDR1 LGHDT and CDR2 YNNKEL (reference sequence). Trimming removed 3 bases from V and 10 bases from J, with 22 bases in between. The CDR3 spans 16 residues. This chain's CDR3 is CASSHMRTGTFGEQFF. CDR3 DNA: TGTGCCAGCAGCCATATGAGGACGGGGACTTTTGGAGAGCAGTTCTTC.

V usage is TRBV5-1 and J usage is TRBJ2-1; TRBD2 matches at 10 bases. The germline CDR1 and CDR2 sequences are SGHRS and YFSETQ. This CDR3 has 16 residues. Trimming removed 2 bases from V and 3 bases from J; junction bases left unmatched: 5. The CDR3 DNA is TGCGCCAGCAGCTTCGCGACTAGCGGGTACTACAATGAGCAGTTCTTC. It translates to CASSFATSGYYNEQFF.

Only a few counts were recorded for this clonotype. This chain connects TRBV6-2 or TRBV6-3 to TRBJ2-6; 12 nucleotides align to TRBD2. Germline assignment: CDR1 MNHEY and CDR2 SVGEGT. The CDR3 runs to 23 residues. V dropped 0 bases and J dropped 0; count of bases not matched to a gene: 15. The CDR3 spells CASSYSTLHSLAGGISGANVLTF. The CDR3 nucleotides read TGTGCCAGCAGTTACTCGACTCTTCACTCTCTAGCGGGAGGGATCTCTGGGGCCAACGTCCTGACTTTC.

The J gene is TRBJ2-1, the V gene TRBV29-1, with D perhaps matching TRBD1 (6 bases). The germline gives CDR1 SQVTM, CDR2 ANQGSEA. The ends were cut back, 8 bases at V and 5 bases at J, with 13 bases in the middle. There are 12 residues in the CDR3. DNA of the CDR3: TGCAGCCTCTGGGCAGGGGACAATGAGCAGTTCTTC. Translation gives CSLWAGDNEQFF.

This clonotype was detected only a few times. The rearrangement joins TRBV24-1 to TRBJ2-1, with no clear D. V gave up 9 bases and J gave up 6 bases, with 17 bases separating them. The germline gives CDR1 KGHDR, CDR2 SFDVKD. CDR3 length: 14 amino acids. The CDR3 DNA reads TGTGCCACCCAGGATTTCATTGTAGGCAATGAGCAGTTCTTC. This encodes CATQDFIVGNEQFF.